These 16 T cell receptor beta chains came from one sample sequenced in a study of cytomegalovirus exposure and HLA in healthy donors. This PCR relied on a set of 60 Vbeta primers and 13 Jbeta primers. The protocol was immunoSEQ multiplex PCR, while the TCRdb copy is restricted to in-frame clones and leaves out a portion. The repertoire includes around 110,000 clones, roughly 80% of them detected once, and 2% to 3% sits in the top ten. Sequencing was carried out using PBMCs. The receptors here all came from a man aged 40-49 years in good health and CMV-seronegative.

This rearrangement joins TRBV19 to TRBJ2-1; D call uncertain. V was trimmed by 2 bases and J by 6 bases, leaving 14 bases between them. CDR1 is LNHDA, CDR2 SQIVND, per germline (reference sequence). This CDR3 contains 15 residues. CDR3 sequence reads: CASSIRQASINEQFF. As DNA, the CDR3 is TGTGCCAGTAGTATACGGCAGGCCTCTATCAATGAGCAGTTCTTC.

V usage is TRBV10-2 and J usage is TRBJ1-1; D gene unclear. Germline CDR1 and CDR2: WSHSY and SAAADI. V was cut by 3 bases and J by 5 bases, with 4 bases left in between. The CDR3 sequence is 11 residues long. The CDR3, as DNA: TGCGCCAGCAGTGATAGAACTGAAGCTTTCTTT. It is translated as CASSDRTEAFF.

The chain uses TRBV6-6 and TRBJ1-2, with 8 bases that match TRBD1. Germline-derived CDR1 and CDR2 are MNHNY and SVGAGI (reference sequence). The CDR3 spans 13 residues. Germline trimming cut 5 bases from V and 4 bases from J; bases unmatched to any gene: 3. CDR3 coding DNA: TGTGCCAGCAGTGCCACAGGGGGCTATGGCTACACCTTC. Its translation is CASSATGGYGYTF.

This clone was seen a handful of times. The rearrangement joins TRBV7-2 to TRBJ2-3; D possibly corresponds to TRBD2 (6 bases). The CDR3 is made up of 14 amino acids. Per the germline V gene, CDR1 is SGHTA and CDR2 is FQGNSA. The ends were cut back, 1 base at V and 6 bases at J, with 11 bases in the middle. The chain's CDR3 is CASSLGTGGDTQYF. In nucleotides, the CDR3 is TGTGCCAGCAGCTTAGGGACTGGAGGGGATACGCAGTATTTT.

The chain is built from TRBV2 and TRBJ2-2; tentatively, D is TRBD1 (6 bases). This CDR3 region has 16 residues. The germline V gene has CDR1 SNHLY and CDR2 FYNNEI. The V end lost 6 bases, the J end lost 2 bases, and 16 bases lay between the germline ends. The CDR3 DNA sequence: TGTGCCAGCAGGATGGGGGCATCACCCAACACCGGGGAGCTGTTTTTT. It encodes CASRMGASPNTGELFF.

The chain is built from TRBV10-3 and TRBJ1-5, with 7 bases that match TRBD1. There are 15 residues in the CDR3. The germline CDR1 and CDR2 sequences are ENHRY and SYGVKD. V gave up 6 bases and J gave up 5 bases; unmatched junction bases: 10. The CDR3 spells CAISDKTGLHQPQHF. CDR3 bases: TGTGCCATCAGCGACAAGACAGGGCTTCATCAGCCCCAGCATTTT.

The chain couples TRBV23-1 to TRBJ1-1, with D hard to call. TRBV23-1 is an ORF for which the function is uncertain. CDR3 length equals 14 residues. Trimming took 5 bases from V and 1 from J, leaving 11 bases between them. CDR3 DNA: TGCGCCAGCAGTTTAGAGGGCGAGAACACTGAAGCTTTCTTT. Its protein is CASSLEGENTEAFF.

The chain is built from TRBV29-1 and TRBJ2-7; 9 nucleotides align to TRBD1. Trimming took 6 bases from V and 7 from J; bases not matched to a gene: 7. Germline V gene sequence: CDR1 SQVTM, CDR2 ANQGSEA. The CDR3 is made up of 12 amino acids. The CDR3 sequence is CSVSGTGREQYF. The CDR3 DNA follows: TGCAGCGTGTCAGGGACAGGGCGGGAGCAGTACTTC.

This chain joins TRBV5-6 and TRBJ1-2, with 7 bases matching TRBD1. The germline V gene has CDR1 SGHDT and CDR2 YYEEEE. The V and J ends lost 5 bases and 4 bases, in that order; junction bases with no gene match: 14. There are 16 residues in the CDR3. The CDR3 protein is CASSFWDRAQTYGYTF. In nucleotides, the CDR3 is TGTGCCAGCAGTTTCTGGGACAGAGCTCAAACCTATGGCTACACCTTC.

V is TRBV7-2 and J is TRBJ2-1; TRBD2 is a possible D gene (6 bases). Deletions cut 6 bases from V and 5 bases from J, with 14 bases between. This CDR3 has 14 residues. The germline CDR1 and CDR2 sequences are SGHTA and FQGNSA. CDR3 in DNA: TGTGCCAGCAGGGTTTCGGGACTCCACAATGAGCAGTTCTTC. It encodes CASRVSGLHNEQFF.

V gene TRBV19 combines with J gene TRBJ2-7, with D maybe TRBD2 (7 bases). The germline V and J ends were trimmed by 7 bases and 5 bases, with 15 bases remaining between them. Germline CDR1 is LNHDA and CDR2 is SQIVND (reference sequence). The CDR3 runs to 13 residues. CDR3 amino acids: CASNPTGTNEQYF. In DNA, the CDR3 is TGTGCCAGTAACCCCACAGGGACTAACGAGCAGTACTTC. Complete variable domain (other parts from reference TRBV19 and TRBJ2-7): DGGITQSPKYLFRKEGQNVTLSCEQNLNHDAMYWYRQDPGQGLRLIYYSQIVNDFQKGDIAEGYSVSREKKESFPLTVTSAQKNPTAFYLCASNPTGTNEQYFGPGTRLTVT.

Worth noting for this clone: The germline gene is not matched at one end of the junction; a read error may be the cause. The chain links TRBV7-9 to TRBJ2-7; D might be TRBD1 (6 bases). The CDR3 covers 14 residues. The germline CDR1 and CDR2 sequences are SEHNR and FQNEAQ (reference sequence). The CDR3 DNA reads TGTTCCAGCAGCTTGGGCAGGGGCGTGGACGAGCAGTACTTC. Encoded protein: CSSSLGRGVDEQYF. Combining the CDR3 with reference TRBV7-9 and TRBJ2-7 gives the whole variable domain DTGVSQNPRHKITKRGQNVTFRCDPISEHNRLYWYRQTLGQGPEFLTYFQNEAQLEKSRLLSDRFSAERPKGSFSTLEIQRTEQGDSAMYLCSSSLGRGVDEQYFGPGTRLTVT.

This clone was seen once. This chain connects TRBV6-5 to TRBJ1-2, with TRBD1 as a possible D gene (6 bases). Trimming shortened V by 6 bases and J by 4 bases, and 12 bases separated the two germline ends. CDR3 length: 13 amino acids. In germline, CDR1 is MNHEY, CDR2 SVGAGI. The CDR3 DNA reads as TGTGCCAGCAGACAGACAGGTTTCTATGGCTACACCTTC. This translates into CASRQTGFYGYTF.

The rearrangement links TRBV18 to TRBJ2-4; a possible D gene is TRBD2 (6 bases). CDR1 and CDR2 from the germline V gene are KGHSH and LQKENI. The CDR3 spans 14 residues. V lost 3 bases, J lost 15 bases, and 21 bases lay in between. The CDR3 spells CASSPRTREELRYF. CDR3 bases: TGTGCCAGCTCACCCCGGACGCGGGAAGAACTCAGGTACTTC. Drawing the rest from reference TRBV18 and TRBJ2-4, the complete variable domain is NAGVMQNPRHLVRRRGQEARLRCSPMKGHSHVYWYRQLPEEGLKFMVYLQKENIIDESGMPKERFSAEFPKEGPSILRIQQVVRGDSAAYFCASSPRTREELRYFGAGTRLSVL.

The gene calls are TRBV2 and TRBJ2-3; 10 bases agree with TRBD1. CDR1 is SNHLY, CDR2 FYNNEI, per germline. V was pared by 6 bases and J by 5 bases, with 5 bases of the junction left unmatched. The CDR3 sequence is 14 residues long. CDR3 loop: CASSGGQGRDTQYF. The CDR3 DNA is TGTGCCAGCAGCGGGGGACAGGGGAGAGATACGCAGTATTTT.

The V gene is TRBV5-4, the J gene TRBJ2-2; 9 nucleotides agree with TRBD1. The germline V gene has CDR1 SGHNT and CDR2 YYREEE (reference sequence). The V gene end was trimmed by 3 bases and the J gene end by 5 bases; junction bases not matched to a gene: 8. The CDR3 has 16 residues. CDR3 residues: CASSSEQGARTGELFF. CDR3 sequence (DNA): TGTGCCAGCAGCTCTGAACAGGGGGCGAGGACCGGGGAGCTGTTTTTT. Looking up the rest from reference TRBV5-4 and TRBJ2-2 gives the full variable domain: ETGVTQSPTHLIKTRGQQVTLRCSSQSGHNTVSWYQQALGQGPQFIFQYYREEENGRGNFPPRFSGLQFPNYSSELNVNALELDDSALYLCASSSEQGARTGELFFGEGSRLTVL.